The 16 T cell receptor beta chains listed next were all sequenced from one sample in a study of blood T cell repertoires in COVID-19. Sequencing used immunoSEQ multiplex PCR; TCRdb keeps in-frame clones, though not all of them. The table has just under 50,000 clones, more than 90% seen once. The specimen was peripheral blood. The receptors derive from a human donor in a cohort sampled during active COVID-19.

The chain combines TRBV5-6 with TRBJ2-5, with 7 positions matching TRBD1. The J segment lost 2 bases and the V segment lost 2 bases, leaving 12 bases of the junction unmatched. The CDR3 totals 17 residues. From germline, CDR1 is SGHDT and CDR2 YYEEEE. The CDR3, as DNA: TGTGCCAGCAGCTTTCTATCACTTCCGGGACAGCAAGAGACCCAGTACTTC. Protein product: CASSFLSLPGQQETQYF.

V usage is TRBV24-1 and J usage is TRBJ2-3; TRBD2 matches at 10 bases. The CDR3 runs to 17 residues. J lost 4 bases, V lost 0 bases, and 6 bases had no gene match. Germline CDR1 and CDR2: KGHDR and SFDVKD. CDR3 bases: TGTGCCACCAGTGATTTGCTTTCAGCGGGAGGGCCAGATACGCAGTATTTT. Encoded protein: CATSDLLSAGGPDTQYF.

The V call is TRBV6-4, the J call TRBJ1-2, with a possible D match to TRBD1 (6 bases). Trimming stripped 6 bases from V and 4 bases from J, with 15 bases between. This CDR3 is built from 14 residues. Germline CDR1 MRHNA, CDR2 SNTAGT. The CDR3 sequence: CASRDSRRGYGYTF. The CDR3 DNA is TGTGCCAGCAGGGACAGTCGTAGAGGCTATGGCTACACCTTC.

The CDR3 reads CAWSTVQGKDKNIQYF. The CDR3 DNA sequence: TGTGCCTGGAGTACGGTACAGGGGAAAGACAAAAACATTCAGTACTTC. The gene calls are TRBV30 and TRBJ2-4; TRBD1 aligns across 7 bases. Germline trimming cut 2 bases from V and 3 bases from J; bases unmatched to any gene: 10. Germline lookup yields CDR1 GTSNPN and CDR2 SVGIG (reference sequence). CDR3 length equals 16 residues.

The chain uses TRBV5-1 and TRBJ1-1; 8 nucleotides match TRBD1. Trimming took 4 bases from V and 3 from J; bases not matched to a gene: 5. The CDR3 is 14 residues long. Germline-derived CDR1 and CDR2 are SGHRS and YFSETQ. Here the CDR3 reads CASSRGQDYTEAFF. The CDR3 coding sequence is TGCGCCAGCAGCCGGGGACAGGACTACACTGAAGCTTTCTTT.

This clone was observed once. V gene TRBV5-1 combines with J gene TRBJ2-3; 12 nucleotides agree with TRBD2. Germline CDR1 is SGHRS and CDR2 is YFSETQ. This CDR3 is built from 17 residues. Trimming cost V 0 bases and J 5 bases; bases outside gene matches: 7. The CDR3 loop reads CASSLASSGRALDTQYF. Here the CDR3 DNA reads TGCGCCAGCAGCTTGGCCTCTAGCGGGAGGGCCCTAGATACGCAGTATTTT.

This CDR3 reads CASGALAGNTGELFF. In nucleotides, the CDR3 is TGTGCCAGCGGAGCTCTAGCGGGAAACACCGGGGAGCTGTTTTTT. J is TRBJ2-2 and V is TRBV2, with TRBD2 matching 9 bases. The CDR3 is 15 amino acids. CDR1 and CDR2 from the germline V gene are SNHLY and FYNNEI. V trimming: 8 bases; J trimming: 2 bases; junction bases outside the gene matches: 6.

V and J are TRBV28 and TRBJ2-2, with 7 bases aligning to TRBD1. This CDR3 comprises 13 residues. Trimming removed 7 bases from V and 5 bases from J; junction bases left unmatched: 4. The germline CDR1 and CDR2 sequences are MDHEN and SYDVKM. CDR3 amino acids: CASTVTGTGELFF. The DNA of the CDR3 is TGTGCCAGCACCGTGACAGGGACCGGGGAGCTGTTTTTT.

The chain carries TRBV30 and TRBJ2-2; 8 bases fit TRBD1. The CDR3 extends over 14 amino acids. V lost 5 bases, J lost 6 bases, and 8 bases stayed unmatched. Looked up from germline, CDR1 is GTSNPN and CDR2 is SVGIG (reference sequence). The CDR3 reads CAWFTGGFAGELFF. For the CDR3, the DNA is TGTGCCTGGTTCACAGGGGGGTTCGCCGGGGAGCTGTTTTTT.

The rearrangement uses TRBV5-1 and TRBJ1-4; D unresolved. Germline-derived CDR1 and CDR2 are SGHRS and YFSETQ. This CDR3 has 15 residues. V was clipped by 0 bases and J by 7 bases, with 13 bases between them. CDR3 region: CASSLAGGLGEKLFF. The CDR3, as DNA: TGCGCCAGCAGCTTGGCGGGAGGGCTTGGTGAAAAACTGTTTTTT. Based on the CDR3 plus reference TRBV5-1 and TRBJ1-4, the full variable domain is KAGVTQTPRYLIKTRGQQVTLSCSPISGHRSVSWYQQTPGQGLQFLFEYFSETQRNKGNFPGRFSGRQFSNSRSEMNVSTLELGDSALYLCASSLAGGLGEKLFFGSGTQLSVL.

In this sample, this clone turned up a few times. This chain joins TRBV2 and TRBJ2-7; TRBD1 agrees at 9 bases. Trimming removed 2 bases from V and 6 bases from J; junction bases left unmatched: 11. The CDR3 consists of 16 residues. Per germline, CDR1 SNHLY and CDR2 FYNNEI. The CDR3 DNA follows: TGTGCCAGCAGTGAAATGGAAGGGACAGGGATTCGCGAGCAGTACTTC. Its protein product is CASSEMEGTGIREQYF. Full variable domain (missing parts from reference TRBV2 and TRBJ2-7): EPEVTQTPSHQVTQMGQEVILRCVPISNHLYFYWYRQILGQKVEFLVSFYNNEISEKSEIFDDQFSVERPDGSNFTLKIRSTKLEDSAMYFCASSEMEGTGIREQYFGPGTRLTVT.

J is TRBJ1-6 and V is TRBV28; TRBD1 matches at 7 bases. The CDR3 is 18 residues long. CDR1 is MDHEN and CDR2 is SYDVKM in the germline V gene. The junction had 13 bases not matched to a gene; V was cut back by 6 bases and J by 2 bases. The CDR3 sequence is CASSLGGLPTAYNSPLHF. CDR3 nucleotide sequence: TGTGCCAGCAGCTTAGGGGGCCTACCGACCGCCTATAATTCACCCCTCCACTTT.

This clone came up once. The V and J genes are TRBV24-1 and TRBJ2-7; possible D gene TRBD2, 5 bases. The V gene lost 4 bases and the J gene lost 3 bases, with 9 bases spanning the gap. The CDR3 contains 13 residues. Per the germline V gene, CDR1 is KGHDR and CDR2 is SFDVKD. The CDR3 region has the DNA TGTGCCACCAGTGACCCCGGGGACTACGAGCAGTACTTC. Translation: CATSDPGDYEQYF.

The chain has TRBV4-1 and TRBJ2-3, with 14 bases fitting TRBD2. V lost 2 bases and J lost 5; bases outside the gene matches: 9. CDR1 and CDR2 (germline): MGHRA, YSYEKL. CDR3 length equals 18 residues. CDR3 residues: CASSQQRLAGGPGDTQYF. The CDR3 DNA follows: TGCGCCAGCAGCCAACAACGACTAGCGGGAGGGCCCGGAGATACGCAGTATTTT.

This chain uses TRBV6-1 with TRBJ2-1, with D uncertain. The V end lost 2 bases, the J end lost 12 bases, and 11 bases lay between the germline ends. Germline V gives CDR1 MNHNS, CDR2 SASEGT. CDR3 length: 12 amino acids. This CDR3 is CASSETLVWQFF. The CDR3 DNA follows: TGTGCCAGCAGTGAAACTCTAGTATGGCAGTTCTTC.

The CDR3 DNA follows: TGCGCCAGCGCGGGGGTGTCAGGGAATGAGCAGTTCTTC. This codes for CASAGVSGNEQFF. This sequence joins TRBV10-2 and TRBJ2-1, with 7 bases aligning to TRBD2. Germline CDR1 reads WSHSY; CDR2 reads SAAADI. Germline trimming cut 8 bases from V and 7 bases from J; bases unmatched to any gene: 8. The CDR3 length is 13 residues.